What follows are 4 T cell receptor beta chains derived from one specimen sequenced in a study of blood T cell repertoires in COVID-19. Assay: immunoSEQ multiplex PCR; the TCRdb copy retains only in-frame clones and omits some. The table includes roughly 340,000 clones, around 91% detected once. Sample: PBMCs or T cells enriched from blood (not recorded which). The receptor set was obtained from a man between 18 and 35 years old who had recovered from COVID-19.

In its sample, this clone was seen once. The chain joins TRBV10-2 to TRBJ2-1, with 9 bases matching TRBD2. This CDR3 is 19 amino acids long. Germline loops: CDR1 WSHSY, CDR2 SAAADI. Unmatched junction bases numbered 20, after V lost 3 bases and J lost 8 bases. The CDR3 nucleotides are TGCGCCAGCAGTGACCCCGGGGTTCTGGGGGGACTAGCAGGCGATGAGCAGTTCTTC. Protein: CASSDPGVLGGLAGDEQFF.

CDR3 protein: CASSQTRTEAFF. In DNA form, the CDR3 reads TGTGCCAGCAGCCAGACAAGAACTGAAGCTTTCTTT. V usage is TRBV12-3 or TRBV12-4 and J usage is TRBJ1-1; D is unclear. This CDR3 comprises 12 residues. V lost 6 bases to trimming and J lost 5 bases, with 10 bases between them.

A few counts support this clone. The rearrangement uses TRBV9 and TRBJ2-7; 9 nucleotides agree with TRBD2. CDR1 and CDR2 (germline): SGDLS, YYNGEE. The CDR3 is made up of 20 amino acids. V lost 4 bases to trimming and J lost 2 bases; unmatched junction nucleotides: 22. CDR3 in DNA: TGTGCCAGCAGCCCCCACACGGGACTAGCAGAACCTTATCGTGCCTACGAGCAGTACTTC. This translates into CASSPHTGLAEPYRAYEQYF. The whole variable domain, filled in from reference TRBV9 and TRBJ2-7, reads DSGVTQTPKHLITATGQRVTLRCSPRSGDLSVYWYQQSLDQGLQFLIQYYNGEERAKGNILERFSAQQFPDLHSELNLSSLELGDSALYFCASSPHTGLAEPYRAYEQYFGPGTRLTVT.

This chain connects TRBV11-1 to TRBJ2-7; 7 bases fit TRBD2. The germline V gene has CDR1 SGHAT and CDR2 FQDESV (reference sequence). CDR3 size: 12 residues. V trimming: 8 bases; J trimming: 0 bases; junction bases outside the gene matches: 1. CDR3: CASGGDSYEQYF. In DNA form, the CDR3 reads TGTGCCAGCGGGGGGGACTCCTACGAGCAGTACTTC.